Below, 22 T cell receptor beta chains from the same sample are listed, as sequenced in a study of shared clonotypes between healthy human individuals (dated by TCRdb to the early 2020s). The library was obtained by the immunoSEQ multiplex PCR assay. The clones in this table, taken by TCRdb from immuneACCESS, are in-frame only. Not every clone is retained; where verified, under half of the shortfall comes from an unresolved V gene, and the cause of the rest is unknown. The table for this sample lists some 1 million clones; about 75% of them were counted only once. Around 1.5% of the sample lies in the top ten. What was sequenced was memory CD4+ T cells sorted from blood. This specimen's cell subset or site label, interpreted: CD45RA-negative fraction. These receptor sequences come from a man aged 18 to 29 in good health.

This clone appeared a few times. The genes are TRBV15 and TRBJ1-2; TRBD1 aligns across 7 bases. The germline CDR1 and CDR2 sequences are LNHNV and YYDKDF (reference sequence). The V and J ends lost 5 bases and 5 bases, in that order; junction bases with no gene match: 8. The CDR3 runs 14 residues. The CDR3 loop reads CATSPTSGGYGYTF. The CDR3 DNA reads TGTGCCACCAGCCCTACCTCAGGGGGTTATGGCTACACCTTC. Full variable domain (outside the CDR3, taken from reference TRBV15 and TRBJ1-2): DAMVIQNPRYQVTQFGKPVTLSCSQTLNHNVMYWYQQKSSQAPKLLFHYYDKDFNNEADTPDNFQSRRPNTSFCFLDIRSPGLGDTAMYLCATSPTSGGYGYTFGSGTRLTVV.

This clone appeared a single time. This sequence joins TRBV5-4 and TRBJ1-2; TRBD1 is a possible D gene (6 bases). The CDR3 length is 15 residues. V was pared by 8 bases and J by 8 bases, with 25 bases between. CDR1 SGHNT and CDR2 YYREEE come from the germline V gene (reference sequence). For the CDR3, the DNA is TGTGCCAGTCTCAGGGCCGGACAGTCTCCCGGGGGCTACACCTTC. Amino acids: CASLRAGQSPGGYTF.

The J gene is TRBJ2-5, the V gene TRBV30; 7 nucleotides match TRBD2. The germline V gene has CDR1 GTSNPN and CDR2 SVGIG (reference sequence). With V trimmed by 4 bases and J by 10 bases, 15 bases remained unmatched. This CDR3 has 14 amino acids. The CDR3 reads CAWTPNGLRGVQYF. CDR3 nucleotides: TGTGCCTGGACCCCCAACGGGCTCCGGGGGGTCCAGTACTTC.

In this sample, this clone turned up many times. The chain has TRBV6-6 and TRBJ1-6, with D hard to call. V lost 7 bases and J 3 bases, leaving 13 bases between the germline ends. Germline CDR1 reads MNHNY; CDR2 reads SVGAGI (reference sequence). The CDR3 totals 15 residues. The CDR3: CASTLDGFYNSPLHF. CDR3 nucleotides: TGTGCCAGCACCCTCGACGGGTTCTATAATTCACCCCTCCACTTT.

The V call is TRBV29-1, the J call TRBJ2-1; TRBD2 agrees at 7 bases. CDR1 and CDR2 from the germline V gene are SQVTM and ANQGSEA. J gave up 7 bases and V 4 bases, and 13 bases lay outside the gene matches. The CDR3 contains 15 residues. The CDR3 region has the DNA TGCAGCGTTGGGGGGGGAACGGCGAAGAGGAATGAGCAGTTCTTC. Its translation is CSVGGGTAKRNEQFF.

This chain uses TRBV5-4 with TRBJ2-3; 8 nucleotides line up with TRBD2. This CDR3 spans 16 amino acids. Germline V gives CDR1 SGHNT, CDR2 YYREEE (reference sequence). With V trimmed by 0 bases and J by 4 bases, 7 bases remained unmatched. As DNA, the CDR3 is TGTGCCAGCAGCTTGGTGTCCGGGGGGGTGTCAGATACGCAGTATTTT. Protein product: CASSLVSGGVSDTQYF.

The V and J genes are TRBV29-1 and TRBJ2-1; D is uncertain. The CDR3 consists of 14 residues. Germline V lookup: CDR1 SQVTM, CDR2 ANQGSEA. The V end lost 3 bases, the J end lost 10 bases, and 19 bases lay between the germline ends. The CDR3 DNA follows: TGCAGCGTTGACCGCGGCCCCCCGTCCTACGAGCAGTTCTTC. It specifies CSVDRGPPSYEQFF.

The J gene is TRBJ1-5, the V gene TRBV28; maybe TRBD1 (5 bases). The CDR3 length is 16 residues. The ends were cut back, 3 bases at V and 15 bases at J, with 27 bases in the middle. Germline values: CDR1 MDHEN, CDR2 SYDVKM. Written as DNA, the CDR3 is TGTGCCAGCAGTTTGTTAGTCGGTGACAGTCAGGGCCAGGCGCATTTT. Amino acid sequence: CASSLLVGDSQGQAHF.

This clone occurred a few times. This CDR3 is also generated by other DNA sequences in the sample. This chain connects TRBV7-9 to TRBJ1-1; D remains ambiguous. The CDR3 is 13 amino acids. Trimming stripped 2 bases from V and 0 bases from J, with 4 bases between. The germline CDR1 and CDR2 sequences are SEHNR and FQNEAQ (reference sequence). The CDR3: CASSLQLNTEAFF. DNA of the CDR3: TGTGCCAGCAGCTTACAACTGAACACTGAAGCTTTCTTT.

The CDR3 loop is CSVSPHGSSYEQYF. The CDR3 DNA reads as TGCAGCGTTAGCCCTCACGGGAGCTCCTACGAGCAGTACTTC. This chain uses TRBV29-1 with TRBJ2-7, with D maybe TRBD2 (6 bases). Germline V lookup: CDR1 SQVTM, CDR2 ANQGSEA. The CDR3 runs 14 residues. Trimming removed 5 bases from V and 0 bases from J, with 14 bases in between.

The genes are TRBV5-1 and TRBJ1-5; TRBD1 matches at 7 bases. Trimming took 0 bases from V and 5 from J; bases not matched to a gene: 8. The CDR3 has 16 residues. Germline CDR1 reads SGHRS; CDR2 reads YFSETQ. The DNA for the CDR3 is TGCGCCAGCAGCTTGGCCCGCACAGGGGAAGATCAGCCCCAGCATTTT. Translated: CASSLARTGEDQPQHF.

This clone was counted ten times or more. The chain joins TRBV19 to TRBJ1-1; D not resolved. CDR3 length: 11 residues. Looked up from germline, CDR1 is LNHDA and CDR2 is SQIVND (reference sequence). The V end lost 7 bases, the J end lost 1 base, and 4 bases lay between the germline ends. The CDR3 sequence: CASNRNTEAFF. As DNA, the CDR3 is TGTGCCAGTAATAGGAACACTGAAGCTTTCTTT.

The chain employs TRBV30 and TRBJ2-7; D gene unclear. This CDR3 is built from 12 residues. Germline CDR1 GTSNPN, CDR2 SVGIG (reference sequence). V lost 1 base to trimming and J lost 2 bases, with 6 bases between them. DNA of the CDR3: TGTGCCTGGAGTGACAGCCCCTACGAGCAGTACTTC. This encodes CAWSDSPYEQYF. Looking up the rest from reference TRBV30 and TRBJ2-7 gives the full variable domain: SQTIHQWPATLVQPVGSPLSLECTVEGTSNPNLYWYRQAAGRGLQLLFYSVGIGQISSEVPQNLSASRPQDRQFILSSKKLLLSDSGFYLCAWSDSPYEQYFGPGTRLTVT.

J is TRBJ2-6 and V is TRBV11-1; no clear D gene. Germline CDR1 SGHAT, CDR2 FQDESV (reference sequence). The germline V and J ends were trimmed by 5 bases and 0 bases, with 8 bases remaining between them. CDR3 length: 15 residues. The CDR3 sequence: CASSVQISGANVLTF. The CDR3 nucleotides are TGTGCCAGCAGCGTACAGATCTCTGGGGCCAACGTCCTGACTTTC.

There are a few counts of this clone. The CDR3 spells CASSLLSAYGYTF. The CDR3 coding sequence is TGCGCCAGCAGCTTGTTGTCAGCCTATGGCTACACCTTC. The chain is built from TRBV5-1 and TRBJ1-2; D is uncertain. The CDR3 is 13 residues long. Germline CDR1 reads SGHRS; CDR2 reads YFSETQ. Between the trimmed V and J ends, which lost 1 base and 4 bases, there was a span of 8 bases.

This rearrangement joins TRBV7-9 to TRBJ1-5, with TRBD1 as a possible D gene (6 bases). Deletions cut 5 bases from V and 3 bases from J, with 8 bases between. CDR1 SEHNR and CDR2 FQNEAQ come from the germline V gene (reference sequence). CDR3 length equals 13 residues. The CDR3 is CASSRDTNQPQHF. The DNA of the CDR3 is TGTGCCAGCAGCAGGGACACCAATCAGCCCCAGCATTTT.

The sample holds one count of this clone. The J gene is TRBJ1-4, the V gene TRBV5-4, with 7 positions matching TRBD1. Unmatched junction bases numbered 5, after V lost 4 bases and J lost 5 bases. Germline V gives CDR1 SGHNT, CDR2 YYREEE (reference sequence). This CDR3 comprises 14 residues. The CDR3 DNA is TGTGCCAGCAGCCTGGGACAGTTAAATGAAAAACTGTTTTTT. It translates to CASSLGQLNEKLFF.

With regard to this clone: This same CDR3 is encoded by further DNA sequences in the sample. This chain connects TRBV10-3 to TRBJ1-2, with D unclear. Germline assignment: CDR1 ENHRY and CDR2 SYGVKD. V dropped 2 bases and J dropped 5 bases, with 6 bases sitting between them. CDR3 size: 12 residues. The CDR3 sequence is CAISERGYGYTF. The CDR3 DNA reads TGTGCCATCAGTGAGCGCGGGTATGGCTACACCTTC.

This clone was counted at least ten times. This chain uses TRBV19 with TRBJ2-4; 11 bases line up with TRBD1. CDR1 and CDR2 (germline): LNHDA, SQIVND (reference sequence). The CDR3 spans 18 residues. Trimming cost V 0 bases and J 0 bases; bases outside gene matches: 4. The CDR3 spells CASSIEGTGGEAKNIQYF. CDR3 nucleotides: TGTGCCAGTAGTATAGAAGGGACAGGGGGAGAAGCCAAAAACATTCAGTACTTC.

The CDR3 sequence: CASSQAAYGYTF. The CDR3 nucleotides read TGTGCCAGCAGCCAAGCGGCCTATGGCTACACCTTC. The rearrangement uses TRBV14 and TRBJ1-2; D remains unclear. Per germline, CDR1 SGHDN and CDR2 FVKESK. The V end was cut by 1 base, the J end by 4 bases, with 4 bases between. CDR3 size: 12 residues. Filled out from reference TRBV14 and TRBJ1-2, the complete variable domain reads EAGVTQFPSHSVIEKGQTVTLRCDPISGHDNLYWYRRVMGKEIKFLLHFVKESKQDESGMPNNRFLAERTGGTYSTLKVQPAELEDSGVYFCASSQAAYGYTFGSGTRLTVV.

This chain joins TRBV10-3 and TRBJ2-3; tentatively, D is TRBD2 (6 bases). CDR1 ENHRY and CDR2 SYGVKD come from the germline V gene. CDR3 length: 13 amino acids. The germline V and J ends were trimmed by 4 bases and 10 bases, with 15 bases remaining between them. The CDR3 spells CAISGGDHPPQYF. The CDR3 coding sequence is TGTGCCATCAGTGGGGGGGACCACCCCCCGCAGTATTTT.

V and J are TRBV29-1 and TRBJ2-5; D possibly corresponds to TRBD1 (5 bases). The better agreement between TRBJ2-7 and the DNA end casts doubt on the J call. The CDR3 totals 11 residues. CDR1 SQVTM and CDR2 ANQGSEA come from the germline V gene. The CDR3 DNA reads TGCAGCGTTGGACAGCAAAACGAGCAGTACTTC. Translated, it gives CSVGQQNEQYF.